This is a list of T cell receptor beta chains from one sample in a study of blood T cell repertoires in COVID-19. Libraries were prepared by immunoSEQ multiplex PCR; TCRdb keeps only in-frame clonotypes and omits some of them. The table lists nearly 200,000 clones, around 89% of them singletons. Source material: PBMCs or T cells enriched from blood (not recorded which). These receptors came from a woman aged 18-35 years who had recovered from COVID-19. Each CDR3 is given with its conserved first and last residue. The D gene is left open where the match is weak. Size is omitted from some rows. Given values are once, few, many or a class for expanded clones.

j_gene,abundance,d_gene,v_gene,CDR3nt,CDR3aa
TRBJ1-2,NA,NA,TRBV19,TGTGCCAGTAGTATAACAGGGCACGATGGCTACACCTTC,CASSITGHDGYTF
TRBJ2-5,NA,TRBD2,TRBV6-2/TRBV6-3,TGTGCCAGCAGTCGCGGGGGGGAGACCCAGTACTTC,CASSRGGETQYF
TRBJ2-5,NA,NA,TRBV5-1,TGCGCCAGCAGCTTGGGATCTAGGGGGGGAGAGACCCAGTACTTC,CASSLGSRGGETQYF
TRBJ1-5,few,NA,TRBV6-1,TGTGCCAGCAGTGAAGGGGAGGGTTCAGGCAATCAGCCCCAGCATTTT,CASSEGEGSGNQPQHF
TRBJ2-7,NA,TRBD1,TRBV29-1,TGCAGCGCGCGCCGGGACAGTAACGAGCAGTACTTC,CSARRDSNEQYF
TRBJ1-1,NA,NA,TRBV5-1,TGCGCCAGCAGCTTGGGGTCCAGATCCAACACTGAAGCTTTCTTT,CASSLGSRSNTEAFF
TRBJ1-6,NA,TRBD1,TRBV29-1,TGCAGCGTTGGTCTGGACAGGGGGCCTTCACCCCTCCACTTT,CSVGLDRGPSPLHF
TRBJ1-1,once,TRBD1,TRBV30,TGTGCCTGGAGTCTCAACAGGGGTTACACTGAAGCTTTCTTT,CAWSLNRGYTEAFF
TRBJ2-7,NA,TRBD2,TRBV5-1,TGCGCCAGCACGCCGGGACTAGGGCGTTTCGAGCAGTACTTC,CASTPGLGRFEQYF
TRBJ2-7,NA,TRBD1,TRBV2,TGTGCCAGCAGCTGGACAGGGCTTGGTGAGCAGTACTTC,CASSWTGLGEQYF
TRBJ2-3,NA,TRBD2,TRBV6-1,TGTGCCAGCAGTGATGGGACTAGCGGGAGGGGGGATACGCAGTATTTT,CASSDGTSGRGDTQYF
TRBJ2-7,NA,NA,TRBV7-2,TGTGCCAGCAGCTATACGGGGTACGAGCAGTACTTC,CASSYTGYEQYF
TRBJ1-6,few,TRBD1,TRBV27,TGTGCCAGCAGCGCTGGGACAGCTCAGAATTCACCCCTCCACTTT,CASSAGTAQNSPLHF
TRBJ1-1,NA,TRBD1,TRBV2,TGTGCCAGCAAACTCGGAACAGGGGAGAACACTGAAGCTTTCTTT,CASKLGTGENTEAFF
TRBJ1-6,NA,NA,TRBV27,TGTGCCAGCAGTTCCAACAGGGATTCACCCCTCCACTTT,CASSSNRDSPLHF
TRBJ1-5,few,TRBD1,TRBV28,TGTGCCAGCACCCTGCGACAGGGTAGCAATCAGCCCCAGCATTTT,CASTLRQGSNQPQHF
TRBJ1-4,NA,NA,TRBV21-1,TGTGCCAGCAGCAGCCAATTTTTCCGGGACAGGGATGAAAAACTGTTTTTT,CASSSQFFRDRDEKLFF
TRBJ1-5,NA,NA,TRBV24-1,TGTGCCACCAGTGAGAACAGGGTCCATCAGCCCCAGCATTTT,CATSENRVHQPQHF
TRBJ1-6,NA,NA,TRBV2,TGTGCCAGCAGTATGACAGAATCCTATAATTCACCCCTCCACTTT,CASSMTESYNSPLHF
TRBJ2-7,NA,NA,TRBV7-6,TGTGCCAGCAGCCCAACAGGGTTCTCCTACGAGCAGTACTTC,CASSPTGFSYEQYF
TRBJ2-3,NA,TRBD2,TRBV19,TGTGCCAGTAGTATAGGCCTAGCGGGGGCCTCACGGTCACGCACAGATACGCAGTATTTT,CASSIGLAGASRSRTDTQYF
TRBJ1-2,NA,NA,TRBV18,TGTGCCAGCTCACCTCCCGGGAACTATGGCTACACCTTC,CASSPPGNYGYTF
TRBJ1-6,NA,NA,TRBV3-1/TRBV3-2,TGTGCCAGCAGCCAAGATAAGCTGCCCTCTACCTATAATTCACCCCTCCACTTT,CASSQDKLPSTYNSPLHF
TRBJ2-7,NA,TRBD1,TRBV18,TGTGCCAGCTCACCACGGGGACAGGGGTTGTACGAGCAGTACTTC,CASSPRGQGLYEQYF
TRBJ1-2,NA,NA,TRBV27,TGTGCCAGCAGTAGAGAAGCCAGGGGTTTTGGCTACACCTTC,CASSREARGFGYTF
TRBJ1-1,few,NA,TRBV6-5,TGTGCCAGCCGGGGGGTGAACACTGAAGCTTTCTTT,CASRGVNTEAFF
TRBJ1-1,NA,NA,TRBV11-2,TGTGCCAGCAGCTTAGAGGCGGCCAGAGAAGCTTTCTTT,CASSLEAAREAFF
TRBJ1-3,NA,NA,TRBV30,TGTGCCTGGAGAAAGGGGGTACACACCATATATTTT,CAWRKGVHTIYF
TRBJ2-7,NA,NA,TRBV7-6,TGTGCCAGCAGCTTATCCTTTCAGGTTGCCAGCGAGCAGTACTTC,CASSLSFQVASEQYF
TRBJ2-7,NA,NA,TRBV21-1,TGTGCCAGCAGCAACCACTCGGGACAGTACTCCTACGAGCAGTACTTC,CASSNHSGQYSYEQYF
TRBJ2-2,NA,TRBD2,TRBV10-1,TGCGCCAGCAGTGAGAAACTAGCGGTGAAAGCCGGGGAGCTGTTTTTT,CASSEKLAVKAGELFF
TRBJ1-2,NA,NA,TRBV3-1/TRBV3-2,TGTGCCAGCAGCCCTCGGGGGGGCGCTAACTATGGCTACACCTTC,CASSPRGGANYGYTF
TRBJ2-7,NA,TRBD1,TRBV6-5,TGTGCCAGCAGTTATAGGAGACAGGGTTACGAGCAGTACTTC,CASSYRRQGYEQYF
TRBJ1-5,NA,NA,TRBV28,TGTGCCAGCAGTCAACAGCCCCAGCATTTT,CASSQQPQHF